The clone carrying this TCR beta chain was found a few times. Antigen: not known. Expressed TCRB transcripts got sequenced, as all isolated RNA was reverse transcribed. TCRdb's copy holds only in-frame clones and misses some; the assay was immunoSEQ multiplex PCR. Of roughly 50,000 clones listed, roughly 39% were seen once; the top ten hold 1.4%. The source of the sample is a study of beta chain features in type 1 diabetes. Findings of the study overall: Within each of all four CD4+ subsets, Type 1 diabetes patients had TCRB CDR3s that were moderately but significantly shorter.

Per the germline V gene, CDR1 is SGHDN and CDR2 is FVKESK. This CDR3 comprises 13 residues. Trimming cost V 2 bases and J 0 bases, with 4 bases left between them. This TCR came from a man between 25 and 39 years old with type 1 diabetes. The chain has TRBV14 and TRBJ1-1, with unresolved D. Sequenced: Tregs from blood. The DNA for the CDR3 is TGTGCCAGCAGCCAACTCTTGAACACTGAAGCTTTCTTT. It specifies CASSQLLNTEAFF.